What follows are 7 T cell receptor beta chains derived from one specimen sequenced in a study of blood T cell repertoires in COVID-19. The repertoire was sequenced with immunoSEQ multiplex PCR; TCRdb's copy has only in-frame clones and lacks some. Of about 210,000 clones listed, 81% are singletons. The sequenced sample consisted of PBMCs or T cells enriched from blood (not recorded which). All receptors derive from a man aged 40-55 years who had recovered from COVID-19.

This chain connects TRBV29-1 to TRBJ2-7; 11 bases are shared with TRBD1. This CDR3 has 12 residues. The germline V gene has CDR1 SQVTM and CDR2 ANQGSEA. V dropped 7 bases and J dropped 6; count of bases not matched to a gene: 5. The CDR3 DNA reads as TGCAGCGCTGGGACAGGGGGAAGCGAGCAGTACTTC. This codes for CSAGTGGSEQYF.

The chain carries TRBV5-1 and TRBJ1-2, with D unclear. The CDR3 has 13 amino acids. Trimming took 5 bases from V and 4 from J, leaving 12 bases between them. CDR1 is SGHRS and CDR2 is YFSETQ in the germline V gene. CDR3 DNA sequence: TGCGCCAGCAGGATCCCCCCCGGCTATGGCTACACCTTC. Translation gives CASRIPPGYGYTF.

The chain carries TRBV7-9 and TRBJ1-2, with TRBD1 matching 7 bases. V lost 5 bases, J lost 8 bases, and 14 bases stayed unmatched. Germline CDR1 and CDR2: SEHNR and FQNEAQ (reference sequence). The CDR3 length is 15 residues. CDR3 sequence (DNA): TGTGCCAGCAGCGCAACCCCCCAGGGGGTTCGAGGCTACACCTTC. Translation: CASSATPQGVRGYTF. Combining the CDR3 with reference TRBV7-9 and TRBJ1-2 gives the whole variable domain DTGVSQNPRHKITKRGQNVTFRCDPISEHNRLYWYRQTLGQGPEFLTYFQNEAQLEKSRLLSDRFSAERPKGSFSTLEIQRTEQGDSAMYLCASSATPQGVRGYTFGSGTRLTVV.

CDR3 nucleotide sequence: TGTGCCAGCAGCTTAGCGCGTCTGGGGGACAGGAATCAGCCCCAGCATTTT. It codes for CASSLARLGDRNQPQHF. V is TRBV7-9 and J is TRBJ1-5; 8 nucleotides line up with TRBD1. The CDR3 runs to 17 residues. Germline V gives CDR1 SEHNR, CDR2 FQNEAQ (reference sequence). V gave up 0 bases and J gave up 4 bases; unmatched junction bases: 8. Using reference TRBV7-9 and TRBJ1-5 for the parts outside the CDR3, the full variable domain is DTGVSQNPRHKITKRGQNVTFRCDPISEHNRLYWYRQTLGQGPEFLTYFQNEAQLEKSRLLSDRFSAERPKGSFSTLEIQRTEQGDSAMYLCASSLARLGDRNQPQHFGDGTRLSIL.

This chain connects TRBV7-9 to TRBJ2-5, with D perhaps TRBD1 (5 bases). This CDR3 contains 15 residues. The V and J ends lost 1 base and 4 bases respectively, with 13 bases between them. Germline CDR1 SEHNR, CDR2 FQNEAQ (reference sequence). Written as DNA, the CDR3 is TGTGCCAGCAGCTTAGAGGGAAAGGGGCCAGAGACCCAGTACTTC. Encoded protein: CASSLEGKGPETQYF.

This chain uses TRBV6-5 with TRBJ1-2, with 7 bases aligning to TRBD1. Per germline, CDR1 MNHEY and CDR2 SVGAGI. CDR3 length equals 13 residues. V gave up 5 bases and J gave up 10 bases; unmatched junction bases: 10. CDR3 loop: CASSTSSGTVYTF. CDR3 sequence (DNA): TGTGCCAGCAGTACATCATCCGGGACAGTCTACACCTTC.

The genes are TRBV3-1 (or the pseudogene TRBV3-2) and TRBJ1-5, with no clear D. There are 16 residues in the CDR3. V was pared by 1 base and J by 5 bases, with 15 bases between. CDR1 LGHDT and CDR2 YNNKEL come from the germline V gene (reference sequence). The CDR3 bases are TGTGCCAGCAGCCAAGGGAGGACCCCATCACATCAGCCCCAGCATTTT. Translation: CASSQGRTPSHQPQHF.